The clone carrying this T cell receptor beta chain was recorded many times. The antigen is not known. This CDR3 is 13 amino acids long. J gave up 2 bases and V 4 bases, and 3 bases lay outside the gene matches. The germline V gene has CDR1 SGHRS and CDR2 YFSETQ. TCRdb processed the 5' RACE reads anew with MiXCR; each CDR3 protein has one entry. The profile shows a few hundred thousand distinct CDR3 sequences, 6% to 7.5% of them singletons. This sample was included in a study of T cells after yellow fever vaccination. Study-level results: It was the secondary response that reached its peak faster, day 5 versus 15, but it was weaker.

The sample consisted of CD4+ T cells sorted from PBMCs, taken 15 days after the yellow fever booster vaccination. V usage is TRBV5-1 and J usage is TRBJ2-7, with 7 nucleotides matching TRBD1. The receptor's source is a man younger than 45 who received the YFV17D yellow fever vaccine. The CDR3 spells CASSGDRPYEQYF. The CDR3 DNA follows: TGCGCCAGCAGCGGGGACAGACCCTACGAGCAGTACTTC. Using reference TRBV5-1 and TRBJ2-7 for the parts outside the CDR3, the full variable domain is KAGVTQTPRYLIKTRGQQVTLSCSPISGHRSVSWYQQTPGQGLQFLFEYFSETQRNKGNFPGRFSGRQFSNSRSEMNVSTLELGDSALYLCASSGDRPYEQYFGPGTRLTVT.